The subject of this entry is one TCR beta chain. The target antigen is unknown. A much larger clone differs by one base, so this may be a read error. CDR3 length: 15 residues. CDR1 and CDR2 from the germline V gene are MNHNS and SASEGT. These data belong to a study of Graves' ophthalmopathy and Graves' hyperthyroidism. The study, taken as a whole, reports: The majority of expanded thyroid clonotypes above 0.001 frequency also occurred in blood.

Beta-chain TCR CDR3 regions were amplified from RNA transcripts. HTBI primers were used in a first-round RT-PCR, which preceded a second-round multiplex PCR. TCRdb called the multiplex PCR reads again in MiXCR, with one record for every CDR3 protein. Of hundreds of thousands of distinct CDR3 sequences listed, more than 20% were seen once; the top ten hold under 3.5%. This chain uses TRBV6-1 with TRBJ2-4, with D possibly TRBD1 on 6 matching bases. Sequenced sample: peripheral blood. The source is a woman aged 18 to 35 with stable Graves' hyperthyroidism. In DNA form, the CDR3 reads TGTGCCAGCAGTGAAGGGGACACCCCCAAAAACACTCAGTACTTC. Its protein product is CASSEGDTPKNTQYF.